This T cell receptor (beta chain) was sequenced in a study of regulatory T cells in long-lasting Graves disease. Study results and limitations: Persistent disease preferred TRBV28, TRBJ1-2 and TRBJ2-5; new disease, TRBV20-1 and TRBJ2-1.

V was pared by 8 bases and J by 2 bases, with 11 bases of the junction left unmatched. Germline loops: CDR1 MNHNS, CDR2 SASEGT. This CDR3 comprises 15 residues. Time point given: newly diagnosed GD, antithyroid drugs for less than 3 months. With RNA extracted from PBMCs as input, the TCR library was made. This clonotype was detected many times. Its specificity is not known. iRepertoire HTBI primers and Arm-PCR of CDR3 regions built TCR beta libraries. In the original workflow: Identification across samples found some 60 TRBV and around 15 TRBJ segments. TCRdb used MiXCR to reprocess the multiplex PCR reads, holding one entry per CDR3 protein. TCRdb, not the authors, supplied the V and J calls. The sample has about 540,000 distinct CDR3 sequences; about 13% are singletons. The sample was also reused in another study, on T cells in Graves' hyperthyroidism and ophthalmopathy. Per that paper: Among thyroid clonotypes expanded above 0.001, most also appeared in blood.

The receptor was derived from a man aged 25 to 40 with Graves disease. The sequencing here drew on peripheral blood mononuclear cells (PBMCs), taken at new diagnosis, from a patient treated with antithyroid drugs. This sequence joins TRBV6-1 and TRBJ1-2; 7 positions agree with TRBD1. CDR3: CASGTRDRVNYGYTF. In nucleotides, the CDR3 is TGTGCCAGCGGAACTCGGGACAGAGTAAACTATGGCTACACCTTC.